Each of the 26 T cell receptor beta chains below was sequenced from the same sample in a study of T cell repertoires in cytomegalovirus infection. Each CDR3 protein gets one entry after TCRdb re-called the reads with MiXCR. The sample yields approximately 550,000 distinct CDR3 sequences, approximately 17% seen once. Sequencing input: CD8+ T cells from PBMCs. Receptors originate from a human donor in good health (CMV status not recorded). Some clones in this sample may be carry-over from other donors' samples.

About this clonotype: This clone may be a read error of a much larger clone one base away. V usage is TRBV6-5 and J usage is TRBJ2-1; 7 bases are shared with TRBD1. The V and J ends lost 2 bases and 7 bases, in that order; junction bases with no gene match: 8. Per the germline V gene, CDR1 is MNHEY and CDR2 is SVGAGI. The CDR3 has 15 residues. The CDR3 reads CASSYGTEVVNEQFF. The CDR3 DNA reads as TGTGCCAGCAGTTACGGGACAGAGGTTGTTAATGAGCAGTTCTTC.

The genes are TRBV6-1 and TRBJ2-1; D is ambiguous. Trimming stripped 10 bases from V and 4 bases from J, with 8 bases between. From germline, CDR1 is MNHNS and CDR2 SASEGT. This CDR3 is 11 amino acids long. CDR3 nucleotide sequence: TGTGCCACACACCTGTACAATGAGCAGTTCTTC. Amino acids: CATHLYNEQFF.

Only a few counts were recorded for this clonotype. The chain carries TRBV14 and TRBJ2-7; no clear D gene. V gave up 1 base and J gave up 1 base, with 11 bases separating them. CDR1 and CDR2 from the germline V gene are SGHDN and FVKESK. The CDR3 is made up of 15 amino acids. Written as DNA, the CDR3 is TGTGCCAGCAGCCAAGGGGTGTTGTCGTCCTACGAGCAGTACTTC. Translated, it gives CASSQGVLSSYEQYF.

V usage is TRBV27 and J usage is TRBJ1-2; D is perhaps TRBD1 (6 bases). Germline CDR1 is MNHEY and CDR2 is SMNVEV (reference sequence). This CDR3 has 12 residues. The germline V and J ends were trimmed by 5 bases and 4 bases, with 8 bases remaining between them. The CDR3 spells CASSDRFYGYTF. The DNA of the CDR3 is TGTGCCAGCAGTGACAGGTTCTATGGCTACACCTTC.

This clonotype was counted a few times. The V gene is TRBV2, the J gene TRBJ1-1; the match to TRBD1 covers 7 bases. Germline CDR1 reads SNHLY; CDR2 reads FYNNEI. V trimming: 4 bases; J trimming: 4 bases; junction bases outside the gene matches: 9. The CDR3 length is 15 residues. The DNA for the CDR3 is TGTGCCAGCAGTGTGGACAGGTCTGGGCGCACTGAAGCTTTCTTT. Protein product: CASSVDRSGRTEAFF.

This clonotype showed up many times. The chain combines TRBV12-3 or TRBV12-4 with TRBJ2-1; the match to TRBD2 covers 13 bases. The CDR3 is made up of 18 amino acids. V shed 8 bases, J shed 0 bases, and the junction held 10 bases outside the gene matches. The CDR3 region has the DNA TGTGCCAGCGGGTCCACTAGCGGGAGGGCCGACTCCTACAATGAGCAGTTCTTC. This gives the protein CASGSTSGRADSYNEQFF.

The chain employs TRBV29-1 and TRBJ2-7, with unresolved D. The germline V gene encodes CDR1 SQVTM and CDR2 ANQGSEA. The CDR3 is 10 residues long. Deletions cut 5 bases from V and 3 bases from J, with 5 bases between. The CDR3 DNA reads TGCAGCGTTTTTCTCTACGAGCAGTACTTC. Protein product: CSVFLYEQYF.

This clonotype has a handful of counts. The chain employs TRBV14 and TRBJ1-2, with D uncertain. Trimming took 1 base from V and 4 from J, leaving 10 bases between them. Germline CDR1 reads SGHDN; CDR2 reads FVKESK. The CDR3 contains 14 residues. CDR3 sequence: CASSQVTGSYGYTF. As DNA, the CDR3 is TGTGCCAGCAGCCAAGTAACCGGGAGCTATGGCTACACCTTC.

The chain combines TRBV15 with TRBJ2-7, with 9 bases fitting TRBD1. Trimming removed 0 bases from V and 4 bases from J; junction bases left unmatched: 4. The CDR3 has 15 amino acids. Looked up from germline, CDR1 is LNHNV and CDR2 is YYDKDF (reference sequence). The CDR3 loop is CATSRDGDRDYEQYF. The CDR3 nucleotides are TGTGCCACCAGCAGAGATGGGGACAGGGATTACGAGCAGTACTTC.

This clonotype turned up a few times. The V and J genes are TRBV5-5 and TRBJ2-1; tentative D call: TRBD2 (5 bases). The germline V gene encodes CDR1 SGHKS and CDR2 YYEKEE (reference sequence). V was trimmed by 3 bases and J by 3 bases, leaving 19 bases between them. The CDR3 has 17 residues. As DNA, the CDR3 is TGTGCCAGCAGCTCCGGGCAGTACCTAGGGAGCTACAATGAGCAGTTCTTC. It is translated as CASSSGQYLGSYNEQFF. Together with reference TRBV5-5 and TRBJ2-1, the CDR3 gives the full variable domain: DAGVTQSPTHLIKTRGQQVTLRCSPISGHKSVSWYQQVLGQGPQFIFQYYEKEERGRGNFPDRFSARQFPNYSSELNVNALLLGDSALYLCASSSGQYLGSYNEQFFGPGTRLTVL.

This chain links TRBV18 with TRBJ1-2; D perhaps matches TRBD1 (6 bases). Trimming cost V 0 bases and J 7 bases, with 12 bases left between them. This CDR3 comprises 14 residues. The germline V gene has CDR1 KGHSH and CDR2 LQKENI. The CDR3 here is CASSPPNRAFGYTF. CDR3 nucleotide sequence: TGTGCCAGCTCACCACCGAACAGGGCATTTGGCTACACCTTC.

Concerning this clonotype: A much more abundant neighbour one base away suggests this may be a read error. The gene calls are TRBV27 and TRBJ1-1; no clear D. The CDR3 length is 13 residues. Germline assignment: CDR1 MNHEY and CDR2 SMNVEV (reference sequence). CDR3: CASSLQVNTEASF. CDR3 nucleotides: TGTGCCAGCAGTTTACAGGTCAACACTGAAGCTTCCTTT.

This clonotype was detected only a few times. This chain links TRBV19 with TRBJ2-7, with D perhaps given as TRBD1 or TRBD2 (5 bases each). The V gene's germline CDR1 is LNHDA and CDR2 SQIVND (reference sequence). The CDR3 is made up of 15 amino acids. Trimming cost V 6 bases and J 5 bases, with 20 bases left between them. The CDR3 protein is CASSRPGTVRDEQYF. In DNA, the CDR3 is TGTGCCAGTAGCCGGCCTGGGACGGTCCGTGACGAGCAGTACTTC.

This clonotype was observed a few times. The rearrangement joins TRBV29-1 to TRBJ2-7, with TRBD2 matching 8 bases. V was clipped by 7 bases and J by 6 bases; unmatched bases: 11. Germline V lookup: CDR1 SQVTM, CDR2 ANQGSEA. The CDR3 has 13 residues. The DNA for the CDR3 is TGCAGCGCTAAAGCGGGAGAGGGGGGCGAGCAGTACTTC. This sequence encodes CSAKAGEGGEQYF.

This chain joins TRBV10-3 and TRBJ2-7; 7 bases match TRBD2. Unmatched junction bases numbered 20, after V lost 3 bases and J lost 3 bases. The CDR3 contains 19 residues. Per germline, CDR1 ENHRY and CDR2 SYGVKD. CDR3: CAISDLGAGDSRLGYEQYF. In DNA form, the CDR3 reads TGTGCCATCAGTGACCTCGGGGCGGGAGATAGTAGATTGGGCTACGAGCAGTACTTC.

This clonotype was found a few times. V usage is TRBV27 and J usage is TRBJ1-6, with D uncertain. CDR3 size: 15 residues. The V and J ends lost 2 bases and 3 bases respectively, with 8 bases between them. Germline lookup yields CDR1 MNHEY and CDR2 SMNVEV (reference sequence). CDR3 in amino acids: CASSLPVGYNSPLHF. The CDR3 coding sequence is TGTGCCAGCAGTTTACCAGTCGGCTATAATTCACCCCTCCACTTT.

This clonotype was found many times. The chain couples TRBV28 to TRBJ2-5; 9 bases line up with TRBD2. The CDR3 is 15 residues long. Trimming cost V 3 bases and J 4 bases; bases outside gene matches: 6. Germline V gene sequence: CDR1 MDHEN, CDR2 SYDVKM. CDR3 in amino acids: CASSFSAGGGETQYF. In nucleotides, the CDR3 is TGTGCCAGCAGTTTCTCAGCGGGAGGCGGAGAGACCCAGTACTTC.

The V and J genes are TRBV10-3 and TRBJ2-3, with D possibly matching TRBD2 (6 bases). Per the germline V gene, CDR1 is ENHRY and CDR2 is SYGVKD. The V end was cut by 7 bases, the J end by 0 bases, with 11 bases between. The CDR3 spans 14 residues. CDR3 sequence (DNA): TGTGCCATCAAGGGACTGGATAGCACAGATACGCAGTATTTT. It is translated as CAIKGLDSTDTQYF.

At least ten counts were recorded for this clonotype. The gene calls are TRBV6-1 and TRBJ2-7; TRBD2 matches at 8 bases. V lost 4 bases and J lost 2; bases outside the gene matches: 7. CDR1 and CDR2 from the germline V gene are MNHNS and SASEGT. CDR3 length: 15 residues. The CDR3 coding sequence is TGTGCCAGCAGTGGGGCGGGGGGACCAACCTACGAGCAGTACTTC. Protein: CASSGAGGPTYEQYF.

In this sample, this clonotype turned up a few times. The chain has TRBV2 and TRBJ2-7; D remains ambiguous. The V end was cut by 0 bases, the J end by 3 bases, with 18 bases between. Germline V gene lookup returns CDR1 SNHLY and CDR2 FYNNEI. The CDR3 is 17 residues long. The CDR3: CASSEAYGSASYYEQYF. The CDR3 region has the DNA TGTGCCAGCAGTGAAGCGTACGGTTCCGCCTCTTACTACGAGCAGTACTTC.

This clonotype was counted a few times. Written as DNA, the CDR3 is TGTGCCAGCTCACCCCGGGACAGGGGGATAAACACTGAAGCTTTCTTT. Translating it yields CASSPRDRGINTEAFF. The gene calls are TRBV18 and TRBJ1-1; TRBD1 matches 11 bases. The V gene end was trimmed by 3 bases and the J gene end by 2 bases; junction bases not matched to a gene: 5. There are 16 residues in the CDR3. Germline V gene sequence: CDR1 KGHSH, CDR2 LQKENI.

This clonotype was seen at least ten times. For the CDR3, the DNA is TGTGCCAGCAGCTTAGCTTTGGGGGGTGAAGAGACCCAGTACTTC. Protein: CASSLALGGEETQYF. This chain links TRBV7-8 with TRBJ2-5; a possible D gene is TRBD2 (6 bases). Germline V gives CDR1 SGHVS, CDR2 FQNEAQ. The CDR3 consists of 15 residues. Trimming stripped 0 bases from V and 3 bases from J, with 11 bases between.

Only a few counts were recorded for this clonotype. The genes are TRBV9 and TRBJ2-6; D possibly corresponds to TRBD1 (6 bases). Trimming took 0 bases from V and 1 from J, leaving 8 bases between them. CDR3 length equals 16 residues. Germline V gene lookup returns CDR1 SGDLS and CDR2 YYNGEE. The CDR3 spells CASSVAQGSGANVLTF. CDR3 coding DNA: TGTGCCAGCAGCGTAGCACAGGGATCTGGGGCCAACGTCCTGACTTTC.

In its sample, this clonotype was seen a few times. CDR3 in DNA: TGTGCCAGCAGCTTGGACACTGGAGAGCAGTACTTC. It specifies CASSLDTGEQYF. The rearrangement links TRBV5-5 to TRBJ2-7; D is unresolved. Germline loops: CDR1 SGHKS, CDR2 YYEKEE (reference sequence). The length of the CDR3 is 12 residues. V was clipped by 0 bases and J by 7 bases, with 8 bases between them.

The J gene is TRBJ1-1, the V gene TRBV3-1, with D hard to call. The V gene's germline CDR1 is LGHDT and CDR2 YNNKEL (reference sequence). The CDR3 consists of 13 residues. Trimming removed 4 bases at V and 2 bases at J, with 8 bases between. The CDR3 DNA reads TGTGCCAGCAGCCCGGTCATCAACACTGAAGCTTTCTTT. Translating gives CASSPVINTEAFF. Based on the CDR3 plus reference TRBV3-1 and TRBJ1-1, the full variable domain is DTAVSQTPKYLVTQMGNDKSIKCEQNLGHDTMYWYKQDSKKFLKIMFSYNNKELIINETVPNRFSPKSPDKAHLNLHINSLELGDSAVYFCASSPVINTEAFFGQGTRLTVV.

This clonotype was counted only a few times. The chain recombines TRBV20-1 with TRBJ1-6; the D gene is possibly TRBD1 (6 bases). This CDR3 comprises 14 residues. V was shortened by 7 bases and J by 6 bases, with 16 bases between the two germline ends. CDR1 is DFQATT, CDR2 SNEGSKA, per germline (reference sequence). The CDR3: CSDSAAGANSPLHF. CDR3 in DNA: TGCAGTGACTCGGCGGCAGGGGCTAATTCACCCCTCCACTTT.